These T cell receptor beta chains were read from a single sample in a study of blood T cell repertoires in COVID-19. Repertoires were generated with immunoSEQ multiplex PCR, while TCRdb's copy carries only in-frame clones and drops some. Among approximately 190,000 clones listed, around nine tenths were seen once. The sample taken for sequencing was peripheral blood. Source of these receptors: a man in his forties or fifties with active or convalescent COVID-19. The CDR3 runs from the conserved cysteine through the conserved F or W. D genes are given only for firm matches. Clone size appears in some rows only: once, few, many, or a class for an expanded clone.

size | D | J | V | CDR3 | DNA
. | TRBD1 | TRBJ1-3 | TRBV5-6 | CASSTYDRGSGNTIYF | TGTGCCAGCAGCACTTACGACAGGGGATCTGGAAACACCATATATTTT
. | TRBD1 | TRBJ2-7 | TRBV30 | CAWETGGEQYF | TGTGCCTGGGAGACAGGGGGGGAGCAGTACTTC
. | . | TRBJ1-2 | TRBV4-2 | CASSQDLFTGANYGYTF | TGTGCCAGCAGCCAAGATCTTTTCACGGGTGCTAACTATGGCTACACCTTC
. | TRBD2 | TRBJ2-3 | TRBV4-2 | CASSQGGAGDSTDTQYF | TGTGCCAGCAGCCAAGGAGGGGCGGGAGATTCCACAGATACGCAGTATTTT
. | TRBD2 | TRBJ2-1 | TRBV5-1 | CASSPGLAVYNEQFF | TGCGCCAGCAGCCCAGGACTAGCAGTATACAATGAGCAGTTCTTC
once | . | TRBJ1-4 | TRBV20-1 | CSATDSEKLFF | TGCAGTGCTACGGACAGCGAAAAACTGTTTTTT
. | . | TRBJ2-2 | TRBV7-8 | CASSSRYDRGPGAGELFF | TGTGCCAGCAGCTCTCGATACGACCGGGGCCCGGGGGCCGGGGAGCTGTTTTTT
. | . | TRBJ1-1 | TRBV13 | CASSARDTMNTEAFF | TGTGCCAGCAGCGCCCGGGACACCATGAACACTGAAGCTTTCTTT
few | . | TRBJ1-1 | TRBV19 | CASSIAAGVTEAFF | TGTGCCAGTAGTATTGCCGCGGGGGTCACTGAAGCTTTCTTT
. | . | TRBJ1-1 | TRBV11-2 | CASSLQDNTEAFF | TGTGCCAGCAGCTTGCAGGATAACACTGAAGCTTTCTTT
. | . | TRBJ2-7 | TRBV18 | CASSPSRSYEQYF | TGTGCCAGCTCACCATCGCGAAGCTACGAGCAGTACTTC
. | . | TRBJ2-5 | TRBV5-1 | CASSLGGQRETQYF | TGCGCCAGCAGCTTGGGCGGCCAGAGAGAGACCCAGTACTTC
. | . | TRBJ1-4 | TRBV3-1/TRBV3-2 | CASSQDPGDWEKLFF | TGTGCCAGCAGCCAAGATCCAGGGGATTGGGAAAAACTGTTTTTT
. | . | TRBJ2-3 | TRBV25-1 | CASSESRGLTDTQYF | TGTGCCAGCAGTGAATCTAGGGGACTCACAGATACGCAGTATTTT
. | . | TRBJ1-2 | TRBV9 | CASSAGQLSTYGYTF | TGTGCCAGCAGCGCTGGACAGCTATCTACCTATGGCTACACCTTC
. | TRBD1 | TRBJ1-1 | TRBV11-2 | CASSTDRVGTEAFF | TGTGCCAGCAGCACGGACAGGGTGGGGACTGAAGCTTTCTTT
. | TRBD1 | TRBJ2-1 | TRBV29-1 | CSVERDRKFF | TGCAGCGTTGAACGGGACAGAAAGTTCTTC
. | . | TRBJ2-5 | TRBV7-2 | CASSLGGTLTQETQYF | TGTGCCAGCAGCTTAGGTGGGACATTAACCCAAGAGACCCAGTACTTC
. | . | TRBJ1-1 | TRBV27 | CASKFGGGTEAFF | TGTGCCAGCAAATTCGGGGGGGGCACTGAAGCTTTCTTT
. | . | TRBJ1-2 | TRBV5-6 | CASSLTNRDGYGYTF | TGTGCCAGCAGCTTGACCAACAGGGACGGCTATGGCTACACCTTC
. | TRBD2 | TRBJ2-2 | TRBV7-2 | CASSPPLGLAVFTGELFF | TGTGCCAGCAGCCCCCCTCTCGGACTAGCGGTTTTCACCGGGGAGCTGTTTTTT
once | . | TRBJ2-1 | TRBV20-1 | CSASSRSSYNEQFF | TGCAGTGCTAGTAGTAGGAGCTCCTACAATGAGCAGTTCTTC
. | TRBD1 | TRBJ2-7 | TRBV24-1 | CATSDSTGSSYEQYF | TGTGCCACCAGTGATTCGACAGGGAGCTCCTACGAGCAGTACTTC
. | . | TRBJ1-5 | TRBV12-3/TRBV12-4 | CASRGGSHQPQHF | TGTGCCAGCAGGGGGGGAAGCCATCAGCCCCAGCATTTT
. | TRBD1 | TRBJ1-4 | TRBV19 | CASSAKQGTGTNEKLFF | TGTGCCAGTAGTGCGAAACAGGGGACGGGGACTAATGAAAAACTGTTTTTT
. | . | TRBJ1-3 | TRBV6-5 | CASSYSPVISGNTIYF | TGTGCCAGCAGTTACTCCCCAGTAATCTCTGGAAACACCATATATTTT
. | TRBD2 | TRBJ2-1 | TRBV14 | CASSQDQTGGKKEQFF | TGTGCCAGCAGCCAAGATCAAACGGGAGGGAAAAAGGAGCAGTTCTTC